This TCR beta chain was obtained from a study of T cell repertoires in cytomegalovirus infection (dated by TCRdb to between 2018 and 2021). Regarding the complete study: Alongside well-studied HLA-B-restricted epitopes, the peptide stimulations were aimed at recently identified HLA-C-restricted CMV epitopes, whose presentation resists viral immunomodulation. The HLA type of each donor mattered for the analysis, because public TCR beta signatures pointed to carriage of CMV infection along with the matching HLA type.

TCRdb records Illumina HiSeq 1500 as the sequencer. TCRdb's own reprocessing of the public reads used fastp at Q25 and MiXCR and kept productive beta chains. When rows share a CDR3 protein, they turn into one entry using the most common DNA and genes. The table for this sample lists roughly 500,000 distinct CDR3 sequences; 30% to 40% of them were counted only once. The top ten constitute roughly 15% of the sample. The sample's treatment or condition label, in plain terms: in vitro stimulation with specific CMV peptide epitopes to enrich CMV-specific T cells. Results and caveats for the whole study, not just this receptor: In both this cohort and an independent cohort of a few hundred donors, the cumulative frequency of public TCR beta family members distinguished carriers of CMV infection plus the relevant HLA type. The ex vivo response was dominated by HLA-C-restricted CMV-specific TCR beta clonotypes, which also provided the single most frequent clonotype in two of eight donors.

This clonotype was seen a handful of times. The antigen it recognizes is unknown. No base-level quality is on record; no much larger clone is a single base apart. This clonotype was sampled from a human donor in good health (CMV status not recorded). Some clones in this sample may be carry-over from other donors' samples. The input for sequencing was cultured PBMCs, taken from culture after CMV antigen stimulation.

At the DNA level, the sequence is TGTGCCAGCAGTTTAGGCCTAGCGGGAGATGCCAAAAACATTCAGTACTTC. Translated, it reads CASSLGLAGDAKNIQYF. The chain employs TRBV28 and TRBJ2-4, with 10 bases in between that match TRBD2. Based on the germline V gene, the CDR1 and CDR2 sequences are MDHEN and SYDVKM. Spanning cysteine to phenylalanine, the CDR3 consists of 17 amino acids. Just the 51-base CDR3 DNA is kept, in frame starting at base 1. V is trimmed back by 2 bases and J by 1 base, and the junction contains 5 bases that no gene match accounts for.